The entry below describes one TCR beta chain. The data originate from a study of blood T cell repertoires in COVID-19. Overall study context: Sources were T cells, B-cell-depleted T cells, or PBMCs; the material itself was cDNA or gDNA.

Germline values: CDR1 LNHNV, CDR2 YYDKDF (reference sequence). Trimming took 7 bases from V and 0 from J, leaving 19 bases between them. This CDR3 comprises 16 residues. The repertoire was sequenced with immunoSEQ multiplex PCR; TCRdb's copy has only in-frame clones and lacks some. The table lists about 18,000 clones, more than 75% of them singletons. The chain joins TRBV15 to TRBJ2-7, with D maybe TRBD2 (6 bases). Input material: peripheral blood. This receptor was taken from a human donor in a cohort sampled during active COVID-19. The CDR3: CATTRDLAQSSYEQYF. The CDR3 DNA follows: TGTGCCACCACCCGGGATCTAGCGCAGAGCTCCTACGAGCAGTACTTC. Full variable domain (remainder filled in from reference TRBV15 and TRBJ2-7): DAMVIQNPRYQVTQFGKPVTLSCSQTLNHNVMYWYQQKSSQAPKLLFHYYDKDFNNEADTPDNFQSRRPNTSFCFLDIRSPGLGDTAMYLCATTRDLAQSSYEQYFGPGTRLTVT.